Detailed here is one TCR beta chain. The antigen is unknown. This sample is drawn from a study of shared clonotypes between healthy human individuals. General study results and limits: Memory subsets generally showed lower estimated richness than naive subsets.

J lost 7 bases, V lost 3 bases, and 16 bases had no gene match. Germline CDR1 SGHRS, CDR2 YFSETQ. CDR3 length equals 16 residues. At the deep level, the assay was run. Using immunoSEQ multiplex PCR, the repertoire was profiled, and TCRdb retains in-frame clones only, with some absent. The sample holds some 2 million clones, about 95% seen once. CD45RO-negative cells were positively selected for CCR7, leaving out terminally differentiated effector memory CD45RA+ cells. Nashville, Tennessee was home to all donors, each a Caucasian adult. The TCR was taken from a man aged 18-30 years in good health. Sequencing input: naive CD8+ T cells sorted from blood. The rearrangement links TRBV5-1 to TRBJ2-7; 7 bases map to TRBD1. The CDR3 is CASSSRQGRGSGEQYF. CDR3 coding DNA: TGCGCCAGCAGCTCCCGACAGGGACGAGGCTCGGGTGAGCAGTACTTC.